The 11 T cell receptor beta chains given below trace back to one sample, sequenced in a study of blood T cell repertoires in COVID-19. Only in-frame clones appear in the TCRdb table, and some are missing; sequencing was by immunoSEQ multiplex PCR. The sample lists approximately 340,000 clones, about 83% occurring once. The sequencing input was peripheral blood. Every receptor here comes from a man aged 25 to 40 with active or convalescent COVID-19.

The rearrangement uses TRBV7-2 and TRBJ1-1; D unresolved. Germline loops: CDR1 SGHTA, CDR2 FQGNSA. The CDR3 has 15 amino acids. V was trimmed by 3 bases and J by 0 bases, leaving 11 bases between them. The CDR3 DNA reads TGTGCCAGCAGCTTCAAAGTGACATTGAACACTGAAGCTTTCTTT. Encoded protein: CASSFKVTLNTEAFF.

The rearrangement links TRBV7-3 to TRBJ1-1, with D possibly matching TRBD1 (6 bases). Germline lookup yields CDR1 SGHTA and CDR2 FQGTGA. V gave up 1 base and J gave up 1 base, with 10 bases separating them. This CDR3 has 15 amino acids. As DNA, the CDR3 is TGTGCCAGCAGCTTAATCGTCAGGGGGAACACTGAAGCTTTCTTT. Translation: CASSLIVRGNTEAFF.

The sample holds one count of this clone. CDR3 nucleotide sequence: TGCGCCAGCAGCCAAGTGGGGCTGGCAGGGGACTATGGCTACACCTTC. It encodes CASSQVGLAGDYGYTF. The rearrangement joins TRBV4-1 to TRBJ1-2; tentative D call: TRBD1 (6 bases). CDR1 and CDR2 (germline): MGHRA, YSYEKL. The CDR3 loop spans 16 amino acids. V shed 1 base and J shed 3 bases, with 15 bases lying between them.

The genes are TRBV5-1 and TRBJ1-1; D not resolved. CDR1 and CDR2 from the germline V gene are SGHRS and YFSETQ. The CDR3 runs 13 residues. V lost 0 bases to trimming and J lost 8 bases, with 11 bases between them. In DNA, the CDR3 is TGCGCCAGCAGCTTGGACAGCATGTCCGAAGCTTTCTTT. Residues: CASSLDSMSEAFF.

This chain joins TRBV10-3 and TRBJ2-7; D is undetermined. Germline CDR1 is ENHRY and CDR2 is SYGVKD. Trimming removed 5 bases from V and 0 bases from J, with 8 bases in between. The CDR3 has 13 residues. CDR3 protein: CAISLPGSYEQYF. The CDR3 nucleotides read TGTGCCATCAGTCTACCGGGCTCCTACGAGCAGTACTTC.

The CDR3 DNA sequence: TGTGCCAGCAGCCAGACTAGCGGGAGGGTTGAGCAGTTCTTC. It specifies CASSQTSGRVEQFF. The chain links TRBV7-2 to TRBJ2-1, with 14 bases lining up with TRBD2. Germline trimming cut 5 bases from V and 9 bases from J; bases unmatched to any gene: 3. Germline CDR1 is SGHTA and CDR2 is FQGNSA. This CDR3 spans 14 amino acids.

The chain combines TRBV5-6 with TRBJ2-5; TRBD2 is a possible D gene (5 bases). The germline CDR1 and CDR2 sequences are SGHDT and YYEEEE. V was clipped by 4 bases and J by 2 bases, with 12 bases between them. This CDR3 region has 14 residues. The CDR3 here is CASSPGGVQETQYF. The CDR3 nucleotides read TGTGCCAGCAGCCCCGGAGGCGTACAAGAGACCCAGTACTTC.

V gene TRBV24-1 combines with J gene TRBJ2-2; weak D call: TRBD1 (7 bases). V was shortened by 9 bases and J by 3 bases, with 16 bases between the two germline ends. The CDR3 covers 15 residues. Germline lookup yields CDR1 KGHDR and CDR2 SFDVKD. CDR3 in amino acids: CATGRTGKDTGELFF. In DNA, the CDR3 is TGTGCCACCGGGAGGACAGGTAAAGACACCGGGGAGCTGTTTTTT.

The CDR3 coding sequence is TGTGCCAGCAGTGAAGCTAAACAGTACACTGAAGCTTTCTTT. It translates to CASSEAKQYTEAFF. The V gene is TRBV2, the J gene TRBJ1-1; no reliable D call. The V gene lost 0 bases and the J gene lost 3 bases, with 8 bases spanning the gap. The germline V gene encodes CDR1 SNHLY and CDR2 FYNNEI. The CDR3 is 14 amino acids.

The V call is TRBV5-4, the J call TRBJ2-1; no clear D gene. V was trimmed by 3 bases and J by 2 bases, leaving 9 bases between them. The CDR3 has 14 residues. Per germline, CDR1 SGHNT and CDR2 YYREEE (reference sequence). DNA of the CDR3: TGTGCCAGCAGCTACCCGAGCACCTACAATGAGCAGTTCTTC. This gives the protein CASSYPSTYNEQFF. Filled out from reference TRBV5-4 and TRBJ2-1, the complete variable domain reads ETGVTQSPTHLIKTRGQQVTLRCSSQSGHNTVSWYQQALGQGPQFIFQYYREEENGRGNFPPRFSGLQFPNYSSELNVNALELDDSALYLCASSYPSTYNEQFFGPGTRLTVL.

V gene TRBV9 combines with J gene TRBJ1-6; D is unclear. Trimming took off 4 bases at V and 6 bases at J, with 8 bases between the two ends. CDR3 length: 13 amino acids. CDR1 SGDLS and CDR2 YYNGEE come from the germline V gene. CDR3 sequence reads: CASSPRGNSPLHF. CDR3 DNA sequence: TGTGCCAGCAGCCCGCGGGGTAATTCACCCCTCCACTTT.